The following is a T cell receptor (beta chain) sequence with its context. This CDR3 is 14 amino acids long. The trim removed 6 bases at V and 2 bases at J, leaving 3 bases unmatched. Per germline, CDR1 KGHDR and CDR2 SFDVKD. It was with a sample-barcoded 5' primer and a J-beta primer mix that a second PCR of roughly 7 to 12 cycles was run. Sequencing recovered at least 2.5 million CDR3-containing paired-end reads from each sample. TCRdb reprocessed the 5' RACE reads via MiXCR and lists one record per CDR3 protein. This sample carries about 1.6 million distinct CDR3 sequences, about 35% of them seen once, and the ten largest clones take about 11%. These data originate in a study of blood T cells in healthy people across ages.

This clonotype was obtained from a woman aged 25 to 39 in good health. This chain uses TRBV24-1 with TRBJ2-7, with 10 bases that match TRBD1. Specimen: blood. The CDR3 DNA is TGTGCCACCAGTTCCGGACAGGGGGCCTACGAGCAGTACTTC. It translates to CATSSGQGAYEQYF.